Following are 2 T cell receptor beta chains from one sample sequenced in a study of spatial heterogeneity in lung cancer. Study-wide points: Counts of expanded intratumoral alpha and beta TCRs tracked tumor mutation counts.

Antigen specificity for these receptors is unknown. Time point: sample taken at primary tumor resection. TCRdb re-called the 5' RACE reads through MiXCR, storing one row per CDR3 protein. The sample records 13,000 or so distinct CDR3 sequences, about 6% being singletons. The sequences come from lung tumor tissue, collected at surgery. The receptors stem from a female donor with early-stage non-small cell lung cancer.

By frequency in the sample, this clonotype is medium-sized. The library was designed around alpha chains, so this beta chain is a stray read whose abundance carries little weight. The chain has TRBV23-1 and TRBJ2-3; D remains unclear. TRBV23-1 is labeled an ORF, and its function is uncertain. This CDR3 comprises 13 residues. V was clipped by 8 bases and J by 6 bases, with 15 bases between them. The CDR3 DNA reads TGCGCCAGCGGGCCGAAAACGGCGGATACGCAGTATTTT. Translation: CASGPKTADTQYF.

This clonotype was recorded at least ten times. Since the library was made to target alpha chains, this beta chain is a stray read and its abundance is not meaningful. V is TRBV6-2 or TRBV6-3 and J is TRBJ2-5; TRBD2 aligns across 10 bases. Trimming took 7 bases from V and 7 from J; bases not matched to a gene: 9. The germline V gene has CDR1 MNHEY and CDR2 SVGEGT. The CDR3 has 14 amino acids. In DNA form, the CDR3 reads TGTGCCAGCACGATGCTAGCGGGGGCCAGGACCCAGTACTTC. Its translation is CASTMLAGARTQYF.